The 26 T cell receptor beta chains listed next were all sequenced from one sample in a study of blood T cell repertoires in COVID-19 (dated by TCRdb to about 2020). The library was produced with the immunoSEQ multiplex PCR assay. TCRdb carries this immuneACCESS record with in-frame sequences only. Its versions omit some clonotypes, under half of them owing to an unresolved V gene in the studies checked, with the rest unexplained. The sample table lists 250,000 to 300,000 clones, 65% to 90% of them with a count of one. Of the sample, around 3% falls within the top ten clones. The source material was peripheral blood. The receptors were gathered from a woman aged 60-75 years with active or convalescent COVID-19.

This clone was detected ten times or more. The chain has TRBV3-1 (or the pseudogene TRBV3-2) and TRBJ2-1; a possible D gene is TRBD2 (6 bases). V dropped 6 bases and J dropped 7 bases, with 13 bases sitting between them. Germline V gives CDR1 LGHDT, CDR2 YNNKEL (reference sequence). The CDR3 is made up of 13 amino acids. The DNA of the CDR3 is TGTGCCAGCAGACTAACTCTAGCGAATGAGCAGTTCTTC. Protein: CASRLTLANEQFF.

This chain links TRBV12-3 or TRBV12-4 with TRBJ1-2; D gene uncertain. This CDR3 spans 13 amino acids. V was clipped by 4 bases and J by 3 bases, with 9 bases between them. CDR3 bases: TGTGCCAGCAGTTCATTGGGCCACTATGGCTACACCTTC. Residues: CASSSLGHYGYTF.

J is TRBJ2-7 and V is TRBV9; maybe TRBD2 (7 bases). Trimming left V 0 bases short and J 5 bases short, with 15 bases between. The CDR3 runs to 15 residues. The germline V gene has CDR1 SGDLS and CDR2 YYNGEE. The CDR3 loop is CASSVVGGRGHEQYF. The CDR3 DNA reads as TGTGCCAGCAGCGTAGTGGGGGGGCGCGGCCACGAGCAGTACTTC.

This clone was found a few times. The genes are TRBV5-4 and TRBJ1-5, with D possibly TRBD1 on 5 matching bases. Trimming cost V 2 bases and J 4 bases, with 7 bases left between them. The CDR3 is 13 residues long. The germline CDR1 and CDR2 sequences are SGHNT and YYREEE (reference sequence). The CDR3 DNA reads TGTGCCAGCAGCTTCGACAGAAATCAGCCCCAGCATTTT. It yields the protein CASSFDRNQPQHF.

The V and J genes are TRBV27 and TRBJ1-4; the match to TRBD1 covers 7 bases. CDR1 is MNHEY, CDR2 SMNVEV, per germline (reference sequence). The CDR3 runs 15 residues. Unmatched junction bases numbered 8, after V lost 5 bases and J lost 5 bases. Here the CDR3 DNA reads TGTGCCAGCAGTCCCCGGACAGGAACAAATGAAAAACTGTTTTTT. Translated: CASSPRTGTNEKLFF.

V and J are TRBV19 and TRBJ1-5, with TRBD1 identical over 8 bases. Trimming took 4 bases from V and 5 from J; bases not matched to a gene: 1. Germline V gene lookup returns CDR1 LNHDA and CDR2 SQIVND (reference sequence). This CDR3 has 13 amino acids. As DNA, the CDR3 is TGTGCCAGTAGTACGACAGGGGATCAGCCCCAGCATTTT. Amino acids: CASSTTGDQPQHF.

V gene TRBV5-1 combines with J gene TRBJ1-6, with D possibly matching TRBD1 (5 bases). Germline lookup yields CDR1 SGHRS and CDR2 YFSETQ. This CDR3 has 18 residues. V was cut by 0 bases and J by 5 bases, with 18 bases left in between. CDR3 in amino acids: CASSLGTIPLLDNSPLHF. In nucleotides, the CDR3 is TGCGCCAGCAGCTTGGGGACAATCCCCCTCCTGGATAATTCACCCCTCCACTTT.

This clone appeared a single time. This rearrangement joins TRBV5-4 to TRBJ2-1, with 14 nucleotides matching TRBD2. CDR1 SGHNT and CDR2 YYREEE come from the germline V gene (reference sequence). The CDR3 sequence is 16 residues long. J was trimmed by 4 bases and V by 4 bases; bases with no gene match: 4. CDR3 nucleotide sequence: TGTGCCAGCAGCCTAGGGACTAGCGGGGGATACAATGAGCAGTTCTTC. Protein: CASSLGTSGGYNEQFF.

The chain's CDR3 is CASSHPGQGDGNTIYF. The DNA for the CDR3 is TGCGCCAGCAGCCACCCGGGACAGGGGGACGGAAACACCATATATTTT. The V gene is TRBV4-1, the J gene TRBJ1-3; 11 positions agree with TRBD1. Germline loops: CDR1 MGHRA, CDR2 YSYEKL. V dropped 3 bases and J dropped 4; count of bases not matched to a gene: 5. The length of the CDR3 is 16 residues.

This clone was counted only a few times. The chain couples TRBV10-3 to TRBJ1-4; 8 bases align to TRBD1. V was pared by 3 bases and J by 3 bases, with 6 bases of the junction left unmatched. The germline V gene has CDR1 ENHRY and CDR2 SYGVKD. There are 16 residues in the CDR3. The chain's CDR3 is CAISEGTGLPNEKLFF. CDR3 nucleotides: TGTGCCATCAGTGAAGGGACAGGCTTACCTAATGAAAAACTGTTTTTT.

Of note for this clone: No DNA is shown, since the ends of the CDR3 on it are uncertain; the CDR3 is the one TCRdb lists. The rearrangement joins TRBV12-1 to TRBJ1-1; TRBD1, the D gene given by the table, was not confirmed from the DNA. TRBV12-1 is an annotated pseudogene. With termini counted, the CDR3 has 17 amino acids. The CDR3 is CASRRAGGRYNCAEAFF.

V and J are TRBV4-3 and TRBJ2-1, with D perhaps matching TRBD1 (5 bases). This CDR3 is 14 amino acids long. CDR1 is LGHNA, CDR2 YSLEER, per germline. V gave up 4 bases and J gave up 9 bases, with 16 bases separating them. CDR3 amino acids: CASSRDSRTGEQFF. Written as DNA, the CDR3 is TGCGCCAGCAGCCGTGACAGCAGGACGGGTGAGCAGTTCTTC.

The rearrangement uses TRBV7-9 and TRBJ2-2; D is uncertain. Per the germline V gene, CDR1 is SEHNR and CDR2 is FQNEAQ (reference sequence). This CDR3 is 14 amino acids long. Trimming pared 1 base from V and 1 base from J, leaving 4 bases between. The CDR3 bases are TGTGCCAGCAGCTTAGTTAGGAACACCGGGGAGCTGTTTTTT. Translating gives CASSLVRNTGELFF.

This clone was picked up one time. CDR3 sequence reads: CSASRLAGGTRFTDTQYF. CDR3 in DNA: TGCAGTGCTAGTAGACTAGCGGGGGGGACCAGGTTCACAGATACGCAGTATTTT. This chain links TRBV20-1 with TRBJ2-3, with 14 bases identical to TRBD2. The CDR3 runs to 18 residues. J gave up 2 bases and V 3 bases, and 10 bases lay outside the gene matches. Germline V gene sequence: CDR1 DFQATT, CDR2 SNEGSKA (reference sequence).

CDR3 in DNA: TGTGCCAGCAGCGACAAGACAGGGCCGTTGGGGTCACCCCTCCACTTT. The encoded protein is CASSDKTGPLGSPLHF. The gene calls are TRBV3-1 (or the pseudogene TRBV3-2) and TRBJ1-6, with TRBD1 matching over 7 bases. Losses at the gene ends were 5 bases for V and 10 bases for J; bases not matched to a gene: 14. Germline V gives CDR1 LGHDT, CDR2 YNNKEL (reference sequence). The CDR3 is 16 amino acids.

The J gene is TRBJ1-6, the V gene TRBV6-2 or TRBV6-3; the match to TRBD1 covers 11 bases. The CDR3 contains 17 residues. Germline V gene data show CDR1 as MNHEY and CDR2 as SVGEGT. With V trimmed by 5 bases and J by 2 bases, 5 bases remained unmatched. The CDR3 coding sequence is TGTGCCAGCAGTAGCGGACAGGGGGCGACCTATAATTCACCCCTCCACTTT. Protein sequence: CASSSGQGATYNSPLHF.

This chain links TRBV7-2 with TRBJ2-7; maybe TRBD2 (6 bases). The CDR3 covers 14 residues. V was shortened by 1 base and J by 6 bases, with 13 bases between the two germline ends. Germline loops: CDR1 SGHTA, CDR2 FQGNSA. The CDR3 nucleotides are TGTGCCAGCAGCTTAGAGGGGACTCAAGGCGAGCAGTACTTC. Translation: CASSLEGTQGEQYF.

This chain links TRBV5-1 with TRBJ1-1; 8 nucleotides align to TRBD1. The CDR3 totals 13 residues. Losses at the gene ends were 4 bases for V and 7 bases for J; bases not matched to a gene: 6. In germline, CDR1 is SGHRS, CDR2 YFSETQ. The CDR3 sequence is CASSGAGTGEAFF. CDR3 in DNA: TGCGCCAGCAGCGGAGCTGGGACAGGTGAAGCTTTCTTT. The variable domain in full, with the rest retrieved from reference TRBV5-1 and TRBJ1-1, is KAGVTQTPRYLIKTRGQQVTLSCSPISGHRSVSWYQQTPGQGLQFLFEYFSETQRNKGNFPGRFSGRQFSNSRSEMNVSTLELGDSALYLCASSGAGTGEAFFGQGTRLTVV.

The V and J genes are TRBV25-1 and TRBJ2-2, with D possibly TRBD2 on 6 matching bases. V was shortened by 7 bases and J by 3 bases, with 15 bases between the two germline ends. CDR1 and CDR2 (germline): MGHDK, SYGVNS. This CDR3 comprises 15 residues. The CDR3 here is CASTNTGEYTGELFF. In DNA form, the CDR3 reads TGTGCCAGCACCAACACGGGGGAGTACACCGGGGAGCTGTTTTTT.

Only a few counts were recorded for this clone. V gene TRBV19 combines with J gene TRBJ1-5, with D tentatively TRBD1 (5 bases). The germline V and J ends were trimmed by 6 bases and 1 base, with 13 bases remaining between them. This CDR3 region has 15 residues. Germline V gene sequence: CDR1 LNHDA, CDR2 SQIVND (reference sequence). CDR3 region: CASRRGRASNQPQHF. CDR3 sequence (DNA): TGTGCCAGTAGGCGAGGCAGGGCGAGCAATCAGCCCCAGCATTTT.

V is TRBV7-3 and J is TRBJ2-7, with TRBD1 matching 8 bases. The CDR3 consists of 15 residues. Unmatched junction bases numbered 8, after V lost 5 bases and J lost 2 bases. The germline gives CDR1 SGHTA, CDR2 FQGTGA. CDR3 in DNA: TGTGCCAGCAGCCAAGGGGGACAGGCCGCCTACGAGCAGTACTTC. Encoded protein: CASSQGGQAAYEQYF.

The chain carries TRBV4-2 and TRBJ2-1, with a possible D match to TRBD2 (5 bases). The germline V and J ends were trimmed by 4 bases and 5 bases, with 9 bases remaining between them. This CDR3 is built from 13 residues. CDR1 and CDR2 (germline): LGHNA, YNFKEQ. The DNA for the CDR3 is TGTGCCAGCAGCCTTGGACTCAACAATGAGCAGTTCTTC. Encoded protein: CASSLGLNNEQFF.

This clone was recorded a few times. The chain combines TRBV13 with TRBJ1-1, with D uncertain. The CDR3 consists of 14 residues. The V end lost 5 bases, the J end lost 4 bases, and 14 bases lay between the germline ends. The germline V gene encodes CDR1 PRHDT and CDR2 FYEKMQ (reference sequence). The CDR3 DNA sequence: TGTGCCAGCAGCCCCCACGGCGGGAGCACTGAAGCTTTCTTT. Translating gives CASSPHGGSTEAFF. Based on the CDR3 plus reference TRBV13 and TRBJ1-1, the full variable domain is AAGVIQSPRHLIKEKRETATLKCYPIPRHDTVYWYQQGPGQDPQFLISFYEKMQSDKGSIPDRFSAQQFSDYHSELNMSSLELGDSALYFCASSPHGGSTEAFFGQGTRLTVV.

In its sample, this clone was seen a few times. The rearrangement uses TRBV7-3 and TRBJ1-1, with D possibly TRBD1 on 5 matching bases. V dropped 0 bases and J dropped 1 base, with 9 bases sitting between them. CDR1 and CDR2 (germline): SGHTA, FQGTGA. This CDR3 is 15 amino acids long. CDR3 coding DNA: TGTGCCAGCAGCTTAACGGGGCGCCGGAACACTGAAGCTTTCTTT. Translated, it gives CASSLTGRRNTEAFF.

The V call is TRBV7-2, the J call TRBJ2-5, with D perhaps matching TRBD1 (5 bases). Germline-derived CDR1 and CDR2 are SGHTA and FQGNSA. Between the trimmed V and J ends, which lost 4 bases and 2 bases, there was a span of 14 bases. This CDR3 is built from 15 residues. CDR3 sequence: CASSSEPTGQETQYF. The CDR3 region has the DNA TGTGCCAGCAGCTCAGAGCCCACAGGACAAGAGACCCAGTACTTC.

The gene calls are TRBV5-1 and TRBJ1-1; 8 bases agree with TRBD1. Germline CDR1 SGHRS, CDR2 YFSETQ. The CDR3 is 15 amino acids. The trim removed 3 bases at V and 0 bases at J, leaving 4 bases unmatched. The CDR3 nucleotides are TGCGCCAGCAGCTGGGCGGACAGGGTGAACACTGAAGCTTTCTTT. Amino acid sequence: CASSWADRVNTEAFF.